This T cell receptor beta chain originates from a study of identical twins. General observations from the study: Out-of-frame alpha sequences common to twins exhibited a surplus of low generation probability. Analyses of zero insertions could be partly confounded by invariant MAIT and iNKT cells. Beta out-of-frame sequences showed weaker excess sharing between twins.

The CDR3 covers 14 residues. V lost 6 bases, J lost 3 bases, and 3 bases stayed unmatched. cDNA carried unique molecular identifiers, and a universal primer site was added by template switching. In TCRdb, the 5' RACE reads were re-called with MiXCR into one record per CDR3 protein. The table records roughly 690,000 distinct CDR3 sequences, around 6% of them present only once. This clonotype was observed many times. Its specificity is unknown. This receptor was taken from a young man in good health. Material for sequencing was naive T cells sorted from blood. This chain uses TRBV12-3 or TRBV12-4 with TRBJ2-7; 12 positions match TRBD2. CDR3 loop: CASRRLAGDYEQYF. CDR3 coding DNA: TGTGCCAGCAGAAGACTAGCGGGAGACTACGAGCAGTACTTC.